Below are 32 T cell receptor beta chains sequenced from a single sample in a study of T cell responses to AZD1222 COVID-19 vaccine. Libraries were prepared by immunoSEQ multiplex PCR; TCRdb keeps only in-frame clonotypes and omits some of them. This sample has over 100,000 clones, with 85% to 90% found just once. This material consisted of peripheral blood, taken on day 0 of AZD1222 vaccination. The receptors come from an adult in good health.

The V call is TRBV5-6, the J call TRBJ1-3; no clear D. The CDR3 is 15 residues long. The germline V and J ends were trimmed by 0 bases and 0 bases, with 7 bases remaining between them. CDR1 and CDR2 from the germline V gene are SGHDT and YYEEEE. CDR3 in amino acids: CASSLGRSSGNTIYF. CDR3 coding DNA: TGTGCCAGCAGCTTGGGGAGGAGCTCTGGAAACACCATATATTTT.

This clone was seen a handful of times. The chain joins TRBV6-5 to TRBJ2-6, with D uncertain. Germline V gene lookup returns CDR1 MNHEY and CDR2 SVGAGI. This CDR3 is 15 amino acids long. V was pared by 10 bases and J by 4 bases, with 17 bases between. The CDR3 sequence is CATLTHPSGANVLTF. The CDR3 nucleotides are TGTGCCACCCTGACACACCCGTCCGGGGCCAACGTCCTGACTTTC.

CDR3: CASSSTGTGVYGYTF. The CDR3 DNA reads as TGTGCCAGTAGTTCCACCGGGACAGGGGTCTATGGCTACACCTTC. The V call is TRBV19, the J call TRBJ1-2; TRBD1 matches at 10 bases. Trimming removed 5 bases from V and 4 bases from J; junction bases left unmatched: 7. Germline CDR1 is LNHDA and CDR2 is SQIVND (reference sequence). The CDR3 contains 15 residues. Full variable domain (rest looked up from reference TRBV19 and TRBJ1-2): DGGITQSPKYLFRKEGQNVTLSCEQNLNHDAMYWYRQDPGQGLRLIYYSQIVNDFQKGDIAEGYSVSREKKESFPLTVTSAQKNPTAFYLCASSSTGTGVYGYTFGSGTRLTVV.

The chain combines TRBV6-5 with TRBJ2-7; possible D gene TRBD2, 6 bases. V lost 8 bases and J lost 4, with 21 bases in between. This CDR3 is built from 15 residues. Germline V gives CDR1 MNHEY, CDR2 SVGAGI. The CDR3 nucleotides are TGTGCCAGCGGGGGGTTTAAAACAGGATCGTACGAGCAGTACTTC. Protein product: CASGGFKTGSYEQYF.

V usage is TRBV20-1 and J usage is TRBJ1-1; tentatively, D is TRBD1 (6 bases). With 5 bases removed from V and 10 bases from J, the gap between germline ends came to 14 bases. Germline assignment: CDR1 DFQATT and CDR2 SNEGSKA (reference sequence). This CDR3 is built from 11 residues. The chain's CDR3 is CSAGGQQGAFF. The CDR3 DNA reads as TGCAGTGCTGGAGGACAGCAGGGAGCTTTCTTT.

The gene calls are TRBV3-1 (or the pseudogene TRBV3-2) and TRBJ1-3; TRBD1 might be the D (5 bases). Germline V gives CDR1 LGHDT, CDR2 YNNKEL (reference sequence). The ends were cut back, 5 bases at V and 4 bases at J, with 9 bases in the middle. The length of the CDR3 is 13 residues. CDR3 residues: CASSVRTGNTIYF. The CDR3 DNA is TGTGCCAGCAGCGTACGGACAGGAAACACCATATATTTT.

Only one count was recorded for this clone. The chain couples TRBV7-2 to TRBJ1-1; D is ambiguous. V gave up 3 bases and J gave up 2 bases, with 10 bases separating them. This CDR3 region has 14 residues. CDR1 SGHTA and CDR2 FQGNSA come from the germline V gene. The CDR3 DNA sequence: TGTGCCAGCAGCTTCTTCAGTTTAAACACTGAAGCTTTCTTT. Residues: CASSFFSLNTEAFF.

The gene calls are TRBV4-1 and TRBJ2-1; D could derive from TRBD1 or TRBD2 (5 bases each). CDR1 is MGHRA, CDR2 YSYEKL, per germline. Trimming cost V 8 bases and J 2 bases, with 28 bases left between them. The CDR3 consists of 19 residues. As DNA, the CDR3 is TGCGCCAGCTGGCGCCTGCCCCTGGGGGAGTCCCGAGCCTACAATGAGCAGTTCTTC. Translated, it gives CASWRLPLGESRAYNEQFF.

Only one count was recorded for this clone. This chain uses TRBV6-5 with TRBJ2-7; unclear D gene. Trimming cost V 5 bases and J 0 bases, with 8 bases left between them. The CDR3 sequence is 13 residues long. The germline gives CDR1 MNHEY, CDR2 SVGAGI. DNA for the CDR3: TGTGCCAGCAGTATGCAGAGCTCCTACGAGCAGTACTTC. Protein product: CASSMQSSYEQYF.

The chain is built from TRBV29-1 and TRBJ1-2; 10 bases align to TRBD1. The germline CDR1 and CDR2 sequences are SQVTM and ANQGSEA. The V gene end was trimmed by 6 bases and the J gene end by 4 bases; junction bases not matched to a gene: 8. This CDR3 is 14 amino acids long. The CDR3 loop is CSVYPGQGGYGYTF. DNA for the CDR3: TGCAGCGTGTACCCTGGACAGGGGGGCTATGGCTACACCTTC.

This clone was seen just once. This chain uses TRBV28 with TRBJ2-3; maybe TRBD2 (5 bases). Germline values: CDR1 MDHEN, CDR2 SYDVKM. V was cut by 8 bases and J by 0 bases, with 12 bases left in between. The CDR3 is 14 residues long. This CDR3 reads CASQAARSTDTQYF. The CDR3, as DNA: TGTGCCAGCCAAGCGGCTCGGAGCACAGATACGCAGTATTTT. The full variable domain, rest sourced from reference TRBV28 and TRBJ2-3, is DVKVTQSSRYLVKRTGEKVFLECVQDMDHENMFWYRQDPGLGLRLIYFSYDVKMKEKGDIPEGYSVSREKKERFSLILESASTNQTSMYLCASQAARSTDTQYFGPGTRLTVL.

The CDR3 is CASSLGVGPGANTIYF. CDR3 nucleotides: TGCGCCAGCAGCCTGGGAGTGGGACCGGGTGCAAACACCATATATTTT. The chain uses TRBV5-1 and TRBJ1-3; maybe TRBD1 (5 bases). The CDR3 is 16 amino acids. CDR1 and CDR2 from the germline V gene are SGHRS and YFSETQ. V lost 4 bases to trimming and J lost 6 bases, with 20 bases between them.

This clone was counted only a few times. The chain links TRBV4-1 to TRBJ2-7, with unresolved D. Per the germline V gene, CDR1 is MGHRA and CDR2 is YSYEKL. V lost 1 base and J 4 bases, leaving 8 bases between the germline ends. CDR3 size: 13 residues. The CDR3 bases are TGCGCCAGCAGCCAAGTGGGTTTGTACGAGCAGTACTTC. This encodes CASSQVGLYEQYF.

The V and J genes are TRBV9 and TRBJ1-5; no reliable D call. The CDR3 spans 15 residues. Looked up from germline, CDR1 is SGDLS and CDR2 is YYNGEE. The V gene lost 0 bases and the J gene lost 0 bases, with 7 bases spanning the gap. CDR3 region: CASSVDSYSNQPQHF. The CDR3 DNA reads TGTGCCAGCAGCGTAGACTCGTATAGCAATCAGCCCCAGCATTTT. Variable domain in full (rest from reference TRBV9 and TRBJ1-5): DSGVTQTPKHLITATGQRVTLRCSPRSGDLSVYWYQQSLDQGLQFLIQYYNGEERAKGNILERFSAQQFPDLHSELNLSSLELGDSALYFCASSVDSYSNQPQHFGDGTRLSIL.

Here the CDR3 reads CASSVGGAGNQPQHF. In nucleotides, the CDR3 is TGTGCCAGCAGCGTAGGGGGGGCGGGCAATCAGCCCCAGCATTTT. V usage is TRBV9 and J usage is TRBJ1-5, with D possibly being TRBD1 (6 bases). CDR3 length: 15 residues. Germline CDR1 is SGDLS and CDR2 is YYNGEE. The V end was cut by 0 bases, the J end by 2 bases, with 9 bases between. The full variable domain, its missing parts supplied by reference TRBV9 and TRBJ1-5, is DSGVTQTPKHLITATGQRVTLRCSPRSGDLSVYWYQQSLDQGLQFLIQYYNGEERAKGNILERFSAQQFPDLHSELNLSSLELGDSALYFCASSVGGAGNQPQHFGDGTRLSIL.

The CDR3 reads CATSTSSYNSPLHF. CDR3 nucleotides: TGTGCCACCAGCACCAGCTCCTATAATTCACCCCTCCACTTT. The V call is TRBV15, the J call TRBJ1-6, with D unclear. The germline V gene has CDR1 LNHNV and CDR2 YYDKDF (reference sequence). The CDR3 length is 14 residues. Trimming shortened V by 4 bases and J by 0 bases, and 4 bases separated the two germline ends.

This chain links TRBV28 with TRBJ1-2; D uncertain. The V end was cut by 5 bases, the J end by 5 bases, with 15 bases between. This CDR3 spans 14 amino acids. CDR1 is MDHEN and CDR2 is SYDVKM in the germline V gene. CDR3 in amino acids: CASSDATRGYGYTF. The CDR3, as DNA: TGTGCCAGCAGTGACGCCACTAGAGGGTATGGCTACACCTTC.

The chain uses TRBV3-1 (or the pseudogene TRBV3-2) and TRBJ2-1, with 12 bases matching TRBD2. The CDR3 sequence is 14 residues long. Germline CDR1 and CDR2: LGHDT and YNNKEL (reference sequence). The V segment lost 7 bases and the J segment 9 bases; nucleotides outside the gene matches: 7. CDR3 bases: TGTGCCAGCATCCTAGCGGGAGGGCCCGGTGAGCAGTTCTTC. This sequence encodes CASILAGGPGEQFF.

The table lists this clone with a count of one. The chain couples TRBV27 to TRBJ2-2; 9 bases line up with TRBD1. The germline V gene has CDR1 MNHEY and CDR2 SMNVEV (reference sequence). The trim removed 6 bases at V and 5 bases at J, leaving 13 bases unmatched. The CDR3 is 17 amino acids. The CDR3 loop reads CASRRQGEWEQTGELFF. For the CDR3, the DNA is TGTGCCAGCAGGAGACAGGGGGAATGGGAACAAACCGGGGAGCTGTTTTTT.

This chain connects TRBV19 to TRBJ1-1; TRBD1 might be the D (5 bases). V lost 0 bases and J lost 3, with 14 bases in between. The CDR3 sequence is 16 residues long. Per germline, CDR1 LNHDA and CDR2 SQIVND (reference sequence). The CDR3 DNA reads TGTGCCAGTAGTATAGATCTGGGCAGGGCCTACACTGAAGCTTTCTTT. Translated: CASSIDLGRAYTEAFF.

V usage is TRBV3-1 (or the pseudogene TRBV3-2) and J usage is TRBJ1-6; 7 bases match TRBD1. Losses at the gene ends were 3 bases for V and 5 bases for J; bases not matched to a gene: 10. Per germline, CDR1 LGHDT and CDR2 YNNKEL (reference sequence). The CDR3 spans 17 residues. The CDR3 here is CASSHLLGGGDNSPLHF. In nucleotides, the CDR3 is TGTGCCAGCAGCCACCTACTCGGAGGGGGCGATAATTCACCCCTCCACTTT.

This clone turned up a few times. This chain uses TRBV9 with TRBJ2-2; possibly TRBD1 for D (5 bases). Trimming removed 5 bases at V and 1 base at J, with 12 bases between. Germline CDR1 SGDLS, CDR2 YYNGEE. The CDR3 is 15 amino acids. The CDR3 is CASSSLDRNTGELFF. CDR3 sequence (DNA): TGTGCCAGCAGTTCCCTTGACAGGAACACCGGGGAGCTGTTTTTT.

The chain combines TRBV19 with TRBJ2-7; D possibly uses TRBD1 or TRBD2 (5 bases each). The germline V gene encodes CDR1 LNHDA and CDR2 SQIVND (reference sequence). V was clipped by 2 bases and J by 2 bases, with 13 bases between them. The CDR3 covers 15 residues. In DNA form, the CDR3 reads TGTGCCAGTAGTATAAATGTGGGGGTTCCCTACGAGCAGTACTTC. Its translation is CASSINVGVPYEQYF.

The V gene is TRBV18, the J gene TRBJ1-4, with D perhaps TRBD1 (6 bases). The V gene lost 2 bases and the J gene lost 8 bases, with 9 bases spanning the gap. This CDR3 region has 13 residues. Germline V CDR1 and CDR2: KGHSH, LQKENI. The CDR3 spells CASSPSRGEKLFF. In DNA form, the CDR3 reads TGTGCCAGCTCACCATCCAGGGGAGAAAAACTGTTTTTT.

This sequence joins TRBV5-1 and TRBJ2-5; 15 nucleotides agree with TRBD2. Looked up from germline, CDR1 is SGHRS and CDR2 is YFSETQ. The length of the CDR3 is 17 residues. With V trimmed by 0 bases and J by 2 bases, 2 bases remained unmatched. CDR3 sequence: CASSLDGTSGGQETQYF. The CDR3 nucleotides are TGCGCCAGCAGCTTGGATGGGACTAGCGGGGGGCAAGAGACCCAGTACTTC.

The rearrangement joins TRBV28 to TRBJ1-1, with D possibly TRBD1 on 5 matching bases. V lost 6 bases and J lost 0, with 20 bases in between. The CDR3 spans 17 residues. Germline CDR1 and CDR2: MDHEN and SYDVKM. The CDR3 DNA follows: TGTGCCAGCAGGGCGCTCCGGACGGGACGTCTGAACACTGAAGCTTTCTTT. This gives the protein CASRALRTGRLNTEAFF.

In this sample, this clone turned up once. The V and J genes are TRBV5-1 and TRBJ2-7; no clear D gene. Trimming pared 1 base from V and 1 base from J, leaving 12 bases between. CDR1 is SGHRS, CDR2 YFSETQ, per germline. The CDR3 covers 15 residues. Here the CDR3 DNA reads TGCGCCAGCAGCTTGACCCCCGTTCCTTCCTACGAGCAGTACTTC. Protein product: CASSLTPVPSYEQYF.

The rearrangement uses TRBV5-1 and TRBJ1-6, with D possibly TRBD1 on 6 matching bases. Germline CDR1 and CDR2: SGHRS and YFSETQ. The CDR3 spans 16 residues. Trimming took 3 bases from V and 6 from J, leaving 16 bases between them. CDR3 loop: CASSSQATGFNSPLHF. The CDR3 DNA reads as TGCGCCAGCAGCTCGCAAGCCACAGGGTTTAATTCACCCCTCCACTTT.

The CDR3 bases are TGTGCCAGCAGTGCGGTCGGGGGAGCGGCGAACACTGAAGCTTTCTTT. Amino acids: CASSAVGGAANTEAFF. V is TRBV2 and J is TRBJ1-1; a weak D match, TRBD1 (5 bases). The CDR3 is 16 amino acids. Trimming removed 4 bases from V and 1 base from J, with 16 bases in between. Germline CDR1 reads SNHLY; CDR2 reads FYNNEI. Filled out from reference TRBV2 and TRBJ1-1, the complete variable domain reads EPEVTQTPSHQVTQMGQEVILRCVPISNHLYFYWYRQILGQKVEFLVSFYNNEISEKSEIFDDQFSVERPDGSNFTLKIRSTKLEDSAMYFCASSAVGGAANTEAFFGQGTRLTVV.

J is TRBJ1-1 and V is TRBV27, with 7 bases aligning to TRBD1. Looked up from germline, CDR1 is MNHEY and CDR2 is SMNVEV (reference sequence). Trimming cost V 0 bases and J 4 bases; bases outside gene matches: 5. This CDR3 comprises 15 residues. The CDR3 is CASSLSTGRVTEAFF. The CDR3 DNA reads TGTGCCAGCAGTTTATCGACAGGGAGGGTCACTGAAGCTTTCTTT.

The genes are TRBV7-9 and TRBJ2-3, with no clear D. The CDR3 contains 12 residues. V lost 2 bases to trimming and J lost 6 bases, with 6 bases between them. CDR1 is SEHNR, CDR2 FQNEAQ, per germline (reference sequence). The CDR3 sequence: CASSLQADTQYF. CDR3 DNA: TGTGCCAGCAGCTTACAGGCGGATACGCAGTATTTT. Using reference TRBV7-9 and TRBJ2-3 for the parts outside the CDR3, the full variable domain is DTGVSQNPRHKITKRGQNVTFRCDPISEHNRLYWYRQTLGQGPEFLTYFQNEAQLEKSRLLSDRFSAERPKGSFSTLEIQRTEQGDSAMYLCASSLQADTQYFGPGTRLTVL.

This clone was seen a single time. The chain carries TRBV6-1 and TRBJ2-2; perhaps TRBD1 as D (6 bases). Germline V gene data show CDR1 as MNHNS and CDR2 as SASEGT. The ends were cut back, 2 bases at V and 2 bases at J, with 12 bases in the middle. CDR3 length: 16 amino acids. The CDR3 DNA follows: TGTGCCAGCAGTGAATATGTACAGGGCAACACCGGGGAGCTGTTTTTT. It translates to CASSEYVQGNTGELFF.